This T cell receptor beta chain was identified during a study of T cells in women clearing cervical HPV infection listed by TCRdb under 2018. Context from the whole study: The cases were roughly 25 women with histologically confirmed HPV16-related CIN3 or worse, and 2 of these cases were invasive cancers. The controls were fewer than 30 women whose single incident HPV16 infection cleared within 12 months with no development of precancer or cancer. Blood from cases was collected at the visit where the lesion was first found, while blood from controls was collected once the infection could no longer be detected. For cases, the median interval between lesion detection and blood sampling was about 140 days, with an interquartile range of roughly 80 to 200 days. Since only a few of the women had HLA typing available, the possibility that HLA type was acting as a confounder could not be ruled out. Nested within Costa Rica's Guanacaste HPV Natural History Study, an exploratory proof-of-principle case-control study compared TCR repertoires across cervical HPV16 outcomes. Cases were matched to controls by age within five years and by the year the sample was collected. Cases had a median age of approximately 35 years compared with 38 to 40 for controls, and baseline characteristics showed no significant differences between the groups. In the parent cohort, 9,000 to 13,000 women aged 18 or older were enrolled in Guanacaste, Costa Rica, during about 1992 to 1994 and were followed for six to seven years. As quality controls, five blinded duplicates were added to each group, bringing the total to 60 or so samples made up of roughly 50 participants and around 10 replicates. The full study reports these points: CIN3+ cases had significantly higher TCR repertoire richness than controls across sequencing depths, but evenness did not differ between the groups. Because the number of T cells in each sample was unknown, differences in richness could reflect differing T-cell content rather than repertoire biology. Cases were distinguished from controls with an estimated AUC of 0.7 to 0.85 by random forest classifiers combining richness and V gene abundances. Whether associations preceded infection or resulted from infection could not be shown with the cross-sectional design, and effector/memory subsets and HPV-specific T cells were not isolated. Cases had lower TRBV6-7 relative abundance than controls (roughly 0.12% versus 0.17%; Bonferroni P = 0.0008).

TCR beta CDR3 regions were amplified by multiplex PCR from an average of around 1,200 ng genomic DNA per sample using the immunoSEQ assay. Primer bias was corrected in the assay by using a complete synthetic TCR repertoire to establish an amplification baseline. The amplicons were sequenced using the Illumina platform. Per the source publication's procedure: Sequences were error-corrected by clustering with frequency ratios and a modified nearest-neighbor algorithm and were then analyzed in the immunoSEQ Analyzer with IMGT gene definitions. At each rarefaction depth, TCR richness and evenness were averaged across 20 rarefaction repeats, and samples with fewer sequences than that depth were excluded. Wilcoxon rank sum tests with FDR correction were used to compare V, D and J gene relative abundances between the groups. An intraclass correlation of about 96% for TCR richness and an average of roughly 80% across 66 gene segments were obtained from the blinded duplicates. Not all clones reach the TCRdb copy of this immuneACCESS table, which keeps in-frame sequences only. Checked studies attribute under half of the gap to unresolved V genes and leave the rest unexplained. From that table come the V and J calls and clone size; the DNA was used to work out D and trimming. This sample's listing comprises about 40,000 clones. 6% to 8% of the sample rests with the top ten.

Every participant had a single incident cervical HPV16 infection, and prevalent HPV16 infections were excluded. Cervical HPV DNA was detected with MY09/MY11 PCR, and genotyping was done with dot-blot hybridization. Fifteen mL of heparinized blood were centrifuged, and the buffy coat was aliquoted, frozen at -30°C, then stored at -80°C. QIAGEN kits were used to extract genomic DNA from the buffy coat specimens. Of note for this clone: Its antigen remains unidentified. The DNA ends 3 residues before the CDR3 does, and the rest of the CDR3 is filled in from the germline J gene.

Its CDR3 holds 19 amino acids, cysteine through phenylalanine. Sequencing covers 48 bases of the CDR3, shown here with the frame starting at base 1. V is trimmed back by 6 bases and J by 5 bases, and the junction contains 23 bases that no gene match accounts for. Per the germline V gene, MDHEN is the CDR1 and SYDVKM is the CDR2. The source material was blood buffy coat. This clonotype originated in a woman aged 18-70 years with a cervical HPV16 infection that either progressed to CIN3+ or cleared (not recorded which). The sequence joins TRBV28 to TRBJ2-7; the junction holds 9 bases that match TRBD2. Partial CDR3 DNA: TGTGCCAGCAGCACCCCTCCCGCGCTAGCGGGAAGGGGGAGAGACGAG. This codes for CASSTPPALAGRGRDE. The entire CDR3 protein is CASSTPPALAGRGRDEQYF.